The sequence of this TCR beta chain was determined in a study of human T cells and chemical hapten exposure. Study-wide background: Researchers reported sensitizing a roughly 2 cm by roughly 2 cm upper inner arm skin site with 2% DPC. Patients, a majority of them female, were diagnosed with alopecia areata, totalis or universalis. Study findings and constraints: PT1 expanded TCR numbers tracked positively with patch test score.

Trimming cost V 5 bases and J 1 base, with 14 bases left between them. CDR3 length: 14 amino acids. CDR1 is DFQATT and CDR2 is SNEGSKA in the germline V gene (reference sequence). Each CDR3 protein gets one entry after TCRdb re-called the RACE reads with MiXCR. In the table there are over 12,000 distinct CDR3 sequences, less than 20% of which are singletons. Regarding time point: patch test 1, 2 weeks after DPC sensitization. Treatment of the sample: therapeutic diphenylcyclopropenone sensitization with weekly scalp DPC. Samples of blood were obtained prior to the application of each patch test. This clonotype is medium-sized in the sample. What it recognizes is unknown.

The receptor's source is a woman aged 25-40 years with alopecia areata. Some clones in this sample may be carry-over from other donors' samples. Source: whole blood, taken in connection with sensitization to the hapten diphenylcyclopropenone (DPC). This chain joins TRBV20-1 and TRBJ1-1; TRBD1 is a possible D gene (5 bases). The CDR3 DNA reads TGCAGTGCTGAACCCAGGGTGACGAACACTGAAGCTTTCTTT. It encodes CSAEPRVTNTEAFF.